Listed below are T cell receptor beta chains from one sample, sequenced in a study of blood T cell repertoires in COVID-19. Generated by immunoSEQ multiplex PCR, the TCRdb table keeps only in-frame clones and is missing some. The table has roughly 180,000 clones, roughly 94% seen once. The specimen sequenced was peripheral blood. The origin of the receptors is a young man with COVID-19, enrolled during active disease. Both conserved end residues are part of each CDR3. Each record gives: CDR3 length, J gene, D gene, V gene, CDR3 protein. The D gene is left open where the match is weak.

14 | TRBJ1-2 | NA | TRBV19 | CASSITAANYGYTF
15 | TRBJ2-1 | NA | TRBV27 | CASRQRGDFYNEQFF
17 | TRBJ2-1 | NA | TRBV14 | CASSQDPGLILYNEQFF
14 | TRBJ1-5 | NA | TRBV7-9 | CASSLEGGDQPQHF
17 | TRBJ1-3 | TRBD1 | TRBV7-9 | CASSSKPGQGDGNTIYF
15 | TRBJ1-2 | TRBD1 | TRBV6-5 | CASRTLPGQGYGYTF
13 | TRBJ1-6 | TRBD1 | TRBV10-1 | CASSAGTGSPLHF
14 | TRBJ1-3 | NA | TRBV6-1 | CASSEFRSANTIYF
13 | TRBJ1-2 | NA | TRBV14 | CASSENRQGGYTF
13 | TRBJ1-1 | NA | TRBV20-1 | CSASSGWVTEAFF
15 | TRBJ1-1 | TRBD1 | TRBV5-1 | CASSSRDSPNTEAFF
13 | TRBJ1-1 | NA | TRBV6-5 | CAANQPPKPEAFF
14 | TRBJ2-2 | NA | TRBV5-1 | CASSGGQNTGELFF
12 | TRBJ1-3 | NA | TRBV6-5 | CASVGSGNTIYF
14 | TRBJ1-2 | NA | TRBV11-3 | CASGGARPNYGYTF
16 | TRBJ2-2 | TRBD1 | TRBV19 | CASSTSGGVGTGELFF
15 | TRBJ1-1 | NA | TRBV14 | CASSQVGGMNTEAFF
17 | TRBJ2-3 | TRBD2 | TRBV7-7 | CASSLAVSSGITDTQYF
15 | TRBJ1-2 | NA | TRBV5-1 | CASSLAAGSPYGYTF
13 | TRBJ1-2 | NA | TRBV5-1 | CASSLEQAHGYTF
15 | TRBJ2-5 | TRBD1 | TRBV9 | CASSARQGYQETQYF
16 | TRBJ1-4 | NA | TRBV25-1 | CASSDGGAGTNEKLFF